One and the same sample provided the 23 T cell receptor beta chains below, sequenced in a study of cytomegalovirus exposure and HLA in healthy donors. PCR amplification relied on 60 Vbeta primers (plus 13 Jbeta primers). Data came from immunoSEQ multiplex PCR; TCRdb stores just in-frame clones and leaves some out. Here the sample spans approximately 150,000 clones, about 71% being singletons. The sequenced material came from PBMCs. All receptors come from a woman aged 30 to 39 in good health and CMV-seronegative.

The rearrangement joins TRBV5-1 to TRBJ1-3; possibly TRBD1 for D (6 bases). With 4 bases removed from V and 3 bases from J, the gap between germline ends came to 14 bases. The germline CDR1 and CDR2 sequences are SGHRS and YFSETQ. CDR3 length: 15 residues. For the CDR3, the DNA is TGCGCCAGCAGCCTCCGGGGGGGGCATGGAAACACCATATATTTT. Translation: CASSLRGGHGNTIYF.

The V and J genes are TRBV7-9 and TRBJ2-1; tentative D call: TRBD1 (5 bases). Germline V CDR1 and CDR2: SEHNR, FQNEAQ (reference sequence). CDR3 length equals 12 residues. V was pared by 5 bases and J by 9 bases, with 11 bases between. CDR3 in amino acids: CASSGVGVEQFF. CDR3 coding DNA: TGTGCCAGCAGCGGAGTAGGGGTTGAGCAGTTCTTC.

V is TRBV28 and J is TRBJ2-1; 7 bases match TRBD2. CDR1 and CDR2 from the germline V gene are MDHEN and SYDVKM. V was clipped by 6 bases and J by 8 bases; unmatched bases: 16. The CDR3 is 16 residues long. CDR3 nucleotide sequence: TGTGCCAGCAGCTTCCGTAGGTGGGAGGGCCGGGATGAGCAGTTCTTC. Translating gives CASSFRRWEGRDEQFF.

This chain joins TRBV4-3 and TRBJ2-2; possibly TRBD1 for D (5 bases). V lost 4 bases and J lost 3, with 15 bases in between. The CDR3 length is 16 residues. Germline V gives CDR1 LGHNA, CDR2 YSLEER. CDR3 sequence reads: CASSPQVGVDTGELFF. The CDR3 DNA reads TGCGCCAGCAGCCCCCAGGTAGGGGTGGACACCGGGGAGCTGTTTTTT.

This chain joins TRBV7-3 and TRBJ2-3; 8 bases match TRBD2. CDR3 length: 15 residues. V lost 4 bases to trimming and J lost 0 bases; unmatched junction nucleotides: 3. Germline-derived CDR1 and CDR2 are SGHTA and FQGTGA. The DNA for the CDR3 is TGTGCCAGCAGCTCCATAGCGGGGAGCACAGATACGCAGTATTTT. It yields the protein CASSSIAGSTDTQYF.

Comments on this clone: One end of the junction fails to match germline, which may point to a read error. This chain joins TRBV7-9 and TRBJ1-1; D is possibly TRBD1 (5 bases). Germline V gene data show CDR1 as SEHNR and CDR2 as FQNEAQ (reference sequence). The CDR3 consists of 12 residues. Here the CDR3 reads CSSSPEGVKGFF. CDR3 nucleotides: TGTTCCAGCAGCCCAGAAGGGGTGAAGGGTTTCTTT.

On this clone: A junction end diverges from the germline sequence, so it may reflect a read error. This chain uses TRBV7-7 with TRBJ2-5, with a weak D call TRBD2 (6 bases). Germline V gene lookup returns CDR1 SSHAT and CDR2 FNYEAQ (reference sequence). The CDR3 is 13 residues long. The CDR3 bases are TGTGCTAGCAGCACGGGAGTGGTGGAGACCCAGTACTTC. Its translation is CASSTGVVETQYF.

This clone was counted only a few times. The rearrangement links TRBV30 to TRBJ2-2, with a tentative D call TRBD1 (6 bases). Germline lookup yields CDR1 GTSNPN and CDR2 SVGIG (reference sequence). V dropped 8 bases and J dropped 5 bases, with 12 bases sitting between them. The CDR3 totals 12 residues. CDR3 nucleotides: TGTGCCAGCCAGCAGGGGACCGGGGAGCTGTTTTTT. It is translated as CASQQGTGELFF. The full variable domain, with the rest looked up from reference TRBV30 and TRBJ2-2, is SQTIHQWPATLVQPVGSPLSLECTVEGTSNPNLYWYRQAAGRGLQLLFYSVGIGQISSEVPQNLSASRPQDRQFILSSKKLLLSDSGFYLCASQQGTGELFFGEGSRLTVL.

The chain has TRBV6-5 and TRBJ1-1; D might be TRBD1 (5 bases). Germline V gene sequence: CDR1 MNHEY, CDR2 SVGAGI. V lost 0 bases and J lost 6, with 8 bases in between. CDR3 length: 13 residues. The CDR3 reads CASSYSGGSEAFF. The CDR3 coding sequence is TGTGCCAGCAGTTACTCGGGGGGATCTGAAGCTTTCTTT.

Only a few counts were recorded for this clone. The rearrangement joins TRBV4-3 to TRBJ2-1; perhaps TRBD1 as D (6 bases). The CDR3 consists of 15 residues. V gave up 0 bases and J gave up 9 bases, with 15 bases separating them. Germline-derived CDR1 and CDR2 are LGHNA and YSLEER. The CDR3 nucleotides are TGCGCCAGCAGCCAAGATGGAGGCAGGGGCAGTGAGCAGTTCTTC. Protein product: CASSQDGGRGSEQFF.

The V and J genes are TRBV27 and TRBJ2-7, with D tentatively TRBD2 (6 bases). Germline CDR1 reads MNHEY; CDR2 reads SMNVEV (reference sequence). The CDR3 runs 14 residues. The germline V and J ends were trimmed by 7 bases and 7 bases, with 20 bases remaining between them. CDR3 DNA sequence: TGTGCCAGCAAGTTGAGAGCACCTGCGGGGGAGCAGTACTTC. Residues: CASKLRAPAGEQYF.

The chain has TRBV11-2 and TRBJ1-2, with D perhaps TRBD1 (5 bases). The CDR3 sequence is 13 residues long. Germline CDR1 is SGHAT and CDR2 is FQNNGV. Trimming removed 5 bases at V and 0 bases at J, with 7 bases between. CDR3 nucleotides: TGTGCCAGCAGCCCGGACACTAACTATGGCTACACCTTC. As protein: CASSPDTNYGYTF.

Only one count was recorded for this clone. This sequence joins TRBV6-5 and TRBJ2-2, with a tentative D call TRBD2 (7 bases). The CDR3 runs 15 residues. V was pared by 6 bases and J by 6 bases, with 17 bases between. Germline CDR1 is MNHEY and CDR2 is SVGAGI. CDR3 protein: CASRSGGRAAGELFF. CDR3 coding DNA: TGTGCCAGCAGGTCGGGGGGCAGGGCGGCCGGGGAGCTGTTTTTT.

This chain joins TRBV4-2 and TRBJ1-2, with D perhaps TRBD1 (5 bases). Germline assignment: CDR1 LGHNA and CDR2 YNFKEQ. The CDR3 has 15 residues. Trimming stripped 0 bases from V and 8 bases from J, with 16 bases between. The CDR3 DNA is TGTGCCAGCAGCCAAGATCGACAGAGAAGGTTGGGCTACACCTTC. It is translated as CASSQDRQRRLGYTF.

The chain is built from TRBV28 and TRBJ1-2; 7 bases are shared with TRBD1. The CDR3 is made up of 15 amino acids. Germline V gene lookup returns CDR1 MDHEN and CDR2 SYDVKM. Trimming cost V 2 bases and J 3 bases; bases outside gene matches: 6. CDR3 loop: CASSLPGQLDYGYTF. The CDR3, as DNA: TGTGCCAGCAGTTTACCGGGACAGCTCGACTATGGCTACACCTTC.

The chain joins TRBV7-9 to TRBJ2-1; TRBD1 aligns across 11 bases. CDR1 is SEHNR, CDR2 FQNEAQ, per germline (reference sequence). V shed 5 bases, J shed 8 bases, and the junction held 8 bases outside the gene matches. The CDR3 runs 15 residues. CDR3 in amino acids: CASSIGQGAVDEQFF. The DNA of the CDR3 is TGTGCCAGCAGCATAGGACAGGGGGCCGTGGATGAGCAGTTCTTC. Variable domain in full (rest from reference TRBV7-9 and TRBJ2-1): DTGVSQNPRHKITKRGQNVTFRCDPISEHNRLYWYRQTLGQGPEFLTYFQNEAQLEKSRLLSDRFSAERPKGSFSTLEIQRTEQGDSAMYLCASSIGQGAVDEQFFGPGTRLTVL.

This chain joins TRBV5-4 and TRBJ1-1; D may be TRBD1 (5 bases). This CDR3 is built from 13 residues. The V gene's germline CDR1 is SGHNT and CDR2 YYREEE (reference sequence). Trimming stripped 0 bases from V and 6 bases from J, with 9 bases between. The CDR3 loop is CASSLVDRPEAFF. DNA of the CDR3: TGTGCCAGCAGCTTGGTTGACAGACCTGAAGCTTTCTTT.

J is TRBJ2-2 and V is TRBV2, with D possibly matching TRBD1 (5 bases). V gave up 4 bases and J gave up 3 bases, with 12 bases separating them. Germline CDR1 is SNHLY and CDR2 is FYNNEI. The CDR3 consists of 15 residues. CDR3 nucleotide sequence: TGTGCCAGCAGTGTCGAAAGGGGCGACACCGGGGAGCTGTTTTTT. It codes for CASSVERGDTGELFF.

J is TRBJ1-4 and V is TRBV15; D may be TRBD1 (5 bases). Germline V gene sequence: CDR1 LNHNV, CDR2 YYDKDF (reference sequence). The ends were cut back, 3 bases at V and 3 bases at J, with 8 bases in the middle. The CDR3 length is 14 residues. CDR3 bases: TGTGCCACCAGCAGGGGACTACCTAATGAAAAACTGTTTTTT. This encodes CATSRGLPNEKLFF. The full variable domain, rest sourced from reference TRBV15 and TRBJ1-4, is DAMVIQNPRYQVTQFGKPVTLSCSQTLNHNVMYWYQQKSSQAPKLLFHYYDKDFNNEADTPDNFQSRRPNTSFCFLDIRSPGLGDTAMYLCATSRGLPNEKLFFGSGTQLSVL.

This CDR3 is CASRSGGEYNEQFF. CDR3 nucleotide sequence: TGTGCCAGCAGAAGCGGGGGAGAATACAATGAGCAGTTCTTC. The V and J genes are TRBV28 and TRBJ2-1, with 8 positions matching TRBD2. The CDR3 is 14 amino acids. Germline trimming cut 6 bases from V and 4 bases from J; bases unmatched to any gene: 5. In germline, CDR1 is MDHEN, CDR2 SYDVKM. The complete variable domain, with remaining parts taken from reference TRBV28 and TRBJ2-1, reads DVKVTQSSRYLVKRTGEKVFLECVQDMDHENMFWYRQDPGLGLRLIYFSYDVKMKEKGDIPEGYSVSREKKERFSLILESASTNQTSMYLCASRSGGEYNEQFFGPGTRLTVL.

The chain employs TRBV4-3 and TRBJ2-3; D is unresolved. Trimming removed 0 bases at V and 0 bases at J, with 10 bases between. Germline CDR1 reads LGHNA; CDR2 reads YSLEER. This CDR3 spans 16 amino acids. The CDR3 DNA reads TGCGCCAGCAGCCAAGAAGGCGCGGAGAGCACAGATACGCAGTATTTT. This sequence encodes CASSQEGAESTDTQYF.

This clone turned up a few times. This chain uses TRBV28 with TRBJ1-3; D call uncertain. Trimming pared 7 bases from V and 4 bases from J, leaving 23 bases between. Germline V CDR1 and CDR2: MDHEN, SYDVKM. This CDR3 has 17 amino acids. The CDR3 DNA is TGTGCCAGCACCTTCTACCCCACGGTCGCTTCGGGAAACACCATATATTTT. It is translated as CASTFYPTVASGNTIYF.

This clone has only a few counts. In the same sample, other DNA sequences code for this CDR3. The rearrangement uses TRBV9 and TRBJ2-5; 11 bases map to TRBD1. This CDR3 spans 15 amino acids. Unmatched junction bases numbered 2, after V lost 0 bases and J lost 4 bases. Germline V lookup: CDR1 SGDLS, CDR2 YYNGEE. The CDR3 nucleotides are TGTGCCAGCAGCGTAGAGGGACAGGGGGGAGAGACCCAGTACTTC. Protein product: CASSVEGQGGETQYF.